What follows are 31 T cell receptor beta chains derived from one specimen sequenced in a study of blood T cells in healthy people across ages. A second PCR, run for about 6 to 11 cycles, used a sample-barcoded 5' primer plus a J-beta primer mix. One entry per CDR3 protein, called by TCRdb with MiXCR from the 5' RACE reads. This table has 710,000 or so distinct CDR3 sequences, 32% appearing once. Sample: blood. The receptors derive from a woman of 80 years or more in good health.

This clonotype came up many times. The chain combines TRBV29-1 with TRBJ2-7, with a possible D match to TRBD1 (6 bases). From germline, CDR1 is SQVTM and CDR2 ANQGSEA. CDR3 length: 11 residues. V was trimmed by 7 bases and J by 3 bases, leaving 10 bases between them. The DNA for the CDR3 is TGCAGCGCCCTACAGGGCTACGAGCAGTACTTC. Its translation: CSALQGYEQYF.

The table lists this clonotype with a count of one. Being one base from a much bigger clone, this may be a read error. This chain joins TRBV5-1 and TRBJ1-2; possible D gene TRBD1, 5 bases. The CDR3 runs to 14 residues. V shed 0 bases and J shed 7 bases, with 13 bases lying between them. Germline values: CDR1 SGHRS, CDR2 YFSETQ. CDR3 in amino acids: CASSLGAGIRGYTF. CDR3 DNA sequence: TGCGCCAGCAGCTTGGGGGCAGGGATCCGTGGCTACACCTTC.

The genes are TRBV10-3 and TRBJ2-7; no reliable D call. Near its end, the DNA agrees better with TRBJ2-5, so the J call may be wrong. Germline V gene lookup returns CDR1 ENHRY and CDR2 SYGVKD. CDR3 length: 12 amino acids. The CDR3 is CAISQRRETQYF. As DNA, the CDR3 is TGTGCCATCAGCCAACGGAGAGAGACCCAGTACTTC.

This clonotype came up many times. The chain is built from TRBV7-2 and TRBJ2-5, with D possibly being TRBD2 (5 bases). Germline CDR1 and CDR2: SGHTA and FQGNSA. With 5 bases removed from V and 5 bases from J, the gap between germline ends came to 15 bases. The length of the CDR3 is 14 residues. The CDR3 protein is CASSREFRGETQYF. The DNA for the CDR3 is TGTGCCAGCAGCAGGGAATTCAGAGGGGAGACCCAGTACTTC.

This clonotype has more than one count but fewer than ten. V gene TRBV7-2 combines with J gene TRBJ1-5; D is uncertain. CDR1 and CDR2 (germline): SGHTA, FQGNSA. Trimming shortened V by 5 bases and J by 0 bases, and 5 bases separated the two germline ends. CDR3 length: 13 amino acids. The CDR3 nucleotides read TGTGCCAGCAGCCGTTCTAGCAATCAGCCCCAGCATTTT. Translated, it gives CASSRSSNQPQHF.

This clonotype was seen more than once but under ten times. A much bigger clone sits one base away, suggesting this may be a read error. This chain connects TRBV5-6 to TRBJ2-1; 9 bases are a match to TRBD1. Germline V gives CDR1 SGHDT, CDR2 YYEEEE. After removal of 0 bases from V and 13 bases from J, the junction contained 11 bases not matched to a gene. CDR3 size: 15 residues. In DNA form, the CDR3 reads TGTGCCAGCAGCTTGGATATGACACAGGGGGCGGGCCAGTTCTTC. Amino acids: CASSLDMTQGAGQFF.

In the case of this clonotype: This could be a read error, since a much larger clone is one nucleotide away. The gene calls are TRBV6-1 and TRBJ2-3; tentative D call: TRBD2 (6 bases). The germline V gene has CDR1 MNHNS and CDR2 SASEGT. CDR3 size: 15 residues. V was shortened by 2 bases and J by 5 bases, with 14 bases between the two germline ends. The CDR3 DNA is TGTGCCAGCAGTGAACAGCGGGTATGGAGAGATACGCAGTATTTT. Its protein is CASSEQRVWRDTQYF.

CDR3 coding DNA: TGTGCCAGCAGCCCGGATACCGGGACAGGGGGAATAGATACGCAGTATTTT. As protein: CASSPDTGTGGIDTQYF. The V and J genes are TRBV4-2 and TRBJ2-3, with TRBD1 matching 11 bases. The CDR3 length is 17 residues. Germline V gives CDR1 LGHNA, CDR2 YNFKEQ. Trimming took 4 bases from V and 5 from J; bases not matched to a gene: 11.

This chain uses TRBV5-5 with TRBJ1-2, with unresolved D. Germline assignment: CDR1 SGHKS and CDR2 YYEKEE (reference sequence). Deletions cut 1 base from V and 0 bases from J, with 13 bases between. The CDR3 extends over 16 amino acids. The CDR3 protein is CASSLSPLEANYGYTF. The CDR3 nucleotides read TGTGCCAGCAGCTTGTCCCCCCTTGAAGCTAACTATGGCTACACCTTC. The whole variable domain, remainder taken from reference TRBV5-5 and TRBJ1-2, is DAGVTQSPTHLIKTRGQQVTLRCSPISGHKSVSWYQQVLGQGPQFIFQYYEKEERGRGNFPDRFSARQFPNYSSELNVNALLLGDSALYLCASSLSPLEANYGYTFGSGTRLTVV.

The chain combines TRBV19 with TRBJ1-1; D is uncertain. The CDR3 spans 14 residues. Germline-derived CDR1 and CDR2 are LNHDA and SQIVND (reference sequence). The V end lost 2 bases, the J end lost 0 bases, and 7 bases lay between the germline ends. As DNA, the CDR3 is TGTGCCAGTAGTATAAGCAGATTGAACACTGAAGCTTTCTTT. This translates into CASSISRLNTEAFF.

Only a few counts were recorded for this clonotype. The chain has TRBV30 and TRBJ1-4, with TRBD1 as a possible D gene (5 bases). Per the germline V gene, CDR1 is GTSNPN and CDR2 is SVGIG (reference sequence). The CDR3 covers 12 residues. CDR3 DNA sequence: TGTGCGGAGGGGCAGACTAATGAAAAACTGTTTTTT. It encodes CAEGQTNEKLFF.

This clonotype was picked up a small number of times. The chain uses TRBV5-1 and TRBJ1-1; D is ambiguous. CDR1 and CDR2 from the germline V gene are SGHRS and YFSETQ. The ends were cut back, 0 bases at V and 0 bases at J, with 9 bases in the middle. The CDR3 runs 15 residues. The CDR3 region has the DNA TGCGCCAGCAGCTTGGGAGGTTCTGTGAACACTGAAGCTTTCTTT. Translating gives CASSLGGSVNTEAFF.

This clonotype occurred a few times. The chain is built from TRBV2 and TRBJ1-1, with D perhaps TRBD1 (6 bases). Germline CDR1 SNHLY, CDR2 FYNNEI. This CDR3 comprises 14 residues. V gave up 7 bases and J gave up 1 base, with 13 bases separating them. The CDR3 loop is CASNSGTQNTEAFF. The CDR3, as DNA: TGTGCCAGCAACTCTGGGACACAGAACACTGAAGCTTTCTTT. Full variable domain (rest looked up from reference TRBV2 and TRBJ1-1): EPEVTQTPSHQVTQMGQEVILRCVPISNHLYFYWYRQILGQKVEFLVSFYNNEISEKSEIFDDQFSVERPDGSNFTLKIRSTKLEDSAMYFCASNSGTQNTEAFFGQGTRLTVV.

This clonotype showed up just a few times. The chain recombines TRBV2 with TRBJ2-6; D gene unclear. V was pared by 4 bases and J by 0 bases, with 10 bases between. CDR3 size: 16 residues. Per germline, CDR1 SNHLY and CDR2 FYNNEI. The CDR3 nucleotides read TGTGCCAGCAGTGGCCGGTCTTTCTCTGGGGCCAACGTCCTGACTTTC. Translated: CASSGRSFSGANVLTF.

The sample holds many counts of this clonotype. In DNA, the CDR3 is TGCGCCAGCAGCTTGGAGTCGGGGGCCCTCTCCTACAATGAGCAGTTCTTC. Its translation: CASSLESGALSYNEQFF. J is TRBJ2-1 and V is TRBV5-1; D assignment may be TRBD1 or TRBD2 (6 bases each). V was pared by 0 bases and J by 0 bases, with 13 bases between. Germline loops: CDR1 SGHRS, CDR2 YFSETQ. This CDR3 spans 17 amino acids.

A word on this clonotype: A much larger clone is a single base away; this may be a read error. CDR3 bases: TGTGCCAGCAGTTGCGGGACAGGGGGCTATGGCTACACCTTC. This codes for CASSCGTGGYGYTF. The chain employs TRBV28 and TRBJ1-2; 11 bases are a match to TRBD1. J lost 4 bases, V lost 4 bases, and 2 bases had no gene match. The CDR3 consists of 14 residues. In germline, CDR1 is MDHEN, CDR2 SYDVKM.

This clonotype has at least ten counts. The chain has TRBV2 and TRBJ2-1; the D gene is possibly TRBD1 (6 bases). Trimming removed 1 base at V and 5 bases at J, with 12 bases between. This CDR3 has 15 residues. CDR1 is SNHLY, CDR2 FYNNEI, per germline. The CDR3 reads CASSEDGTPDNEQFF. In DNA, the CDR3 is TGTGCCAGCAGTGAAGATGGGACACCCGACAATGAGCAGTTCTTC.

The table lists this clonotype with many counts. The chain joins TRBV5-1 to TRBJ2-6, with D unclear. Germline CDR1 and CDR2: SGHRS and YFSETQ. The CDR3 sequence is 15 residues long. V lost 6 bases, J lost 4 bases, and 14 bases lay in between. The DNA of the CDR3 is TGCGCCAGCATCCCGACCCCAGGAGGGGCCAACGTCCTGACTTTC. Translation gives CASIPTPGGANVLTF.

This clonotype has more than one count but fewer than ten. The CDR3 DNA follows: TGTGCCAGCAGCGCCAGCGGGACTAGCGGGGGACTCACAGATACGCAGTATTTT. As protein: CASSASGTSGGLTDTQYF. The genes are TRBV9 and TRBJ2-3, with 14 nucleotides matching TRBD2. Germline V lookup: CDR1 SGDLS, CDR2 YYNGEE. This CDR3 contains 18 residues. Losses at the gene ends were 3 bases for V and 2 bases for J; bases not matched to a gene: 8.

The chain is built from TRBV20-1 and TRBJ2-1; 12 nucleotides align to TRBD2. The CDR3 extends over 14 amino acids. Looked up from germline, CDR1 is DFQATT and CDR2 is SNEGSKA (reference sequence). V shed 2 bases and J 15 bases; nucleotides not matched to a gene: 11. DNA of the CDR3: TGCAGTGCTAGACTAGCGGGGGGGCCGGAGTTTGGGTTCTTC. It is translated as CSARLAGGPEFGFF.

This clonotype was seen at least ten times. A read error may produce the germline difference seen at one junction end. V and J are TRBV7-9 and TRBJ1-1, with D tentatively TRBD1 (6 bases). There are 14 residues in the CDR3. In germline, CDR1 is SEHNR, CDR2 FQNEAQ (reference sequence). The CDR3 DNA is TGCGCCAGCAGCCTGGGGGCGGGGAACACTGAAGCTTTCTTT. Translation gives CASSLGAGNTEAFF. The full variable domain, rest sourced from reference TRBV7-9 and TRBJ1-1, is DTGVSQNPRHKITKRGQNVTFRCDPISEHNRLYWYRQTLGQGPEFLTYFQNEAQLEKSRLLSDRFSAERPKGSFSTLEIQRTEQGDSAMYLCASSLGAGNTEAFFGQGTRLTVV.

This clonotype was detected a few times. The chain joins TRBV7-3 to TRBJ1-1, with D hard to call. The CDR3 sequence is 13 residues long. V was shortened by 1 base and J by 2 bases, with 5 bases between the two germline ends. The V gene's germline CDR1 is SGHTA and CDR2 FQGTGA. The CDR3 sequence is CASSLNFNTEAFF. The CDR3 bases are TGTGCCAGCAGCTTAAACTTCAACACTGAAGCTTTCTTT. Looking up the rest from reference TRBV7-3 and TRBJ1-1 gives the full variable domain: GAGVSQTPSNKVTEKGKYVELRCDPISGHTALYWYRQSLGQGPEFLIYFQGTGAADDSGLPNDRFFAVRPEGSVSTLKIQRTERGDSAVYLCASSLNFNTEAFFGQGTRLTVV.

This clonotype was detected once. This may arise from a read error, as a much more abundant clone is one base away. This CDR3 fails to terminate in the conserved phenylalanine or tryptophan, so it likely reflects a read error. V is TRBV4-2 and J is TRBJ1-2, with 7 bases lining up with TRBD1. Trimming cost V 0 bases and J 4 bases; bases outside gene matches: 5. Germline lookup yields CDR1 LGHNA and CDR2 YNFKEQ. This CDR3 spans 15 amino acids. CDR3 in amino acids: CASSQDLEGAYGYTL. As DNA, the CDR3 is TGTGCCAGCAGCCAAGATCTAGAGGGGGCCTATGGCTACACCTTG.

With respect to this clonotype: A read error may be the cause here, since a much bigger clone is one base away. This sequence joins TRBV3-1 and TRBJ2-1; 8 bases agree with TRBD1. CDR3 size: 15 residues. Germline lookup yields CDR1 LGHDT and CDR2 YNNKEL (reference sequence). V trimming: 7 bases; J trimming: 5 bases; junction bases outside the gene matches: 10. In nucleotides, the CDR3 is TGTGCCAGCATCGGGACAGGTCCTTCCCACAATGAGCAGTTCTTC. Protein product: CASIGTGPSHNEQFF.

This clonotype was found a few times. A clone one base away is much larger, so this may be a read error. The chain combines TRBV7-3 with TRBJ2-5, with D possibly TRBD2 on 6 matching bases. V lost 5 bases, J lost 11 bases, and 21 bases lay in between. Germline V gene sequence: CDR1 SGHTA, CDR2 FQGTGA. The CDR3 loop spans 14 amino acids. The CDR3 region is CASSPMGGIHEQYF. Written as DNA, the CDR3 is TGTGCCAGCAGCCCTATGGGGGGAATCCATGAGCAGTACTTC.

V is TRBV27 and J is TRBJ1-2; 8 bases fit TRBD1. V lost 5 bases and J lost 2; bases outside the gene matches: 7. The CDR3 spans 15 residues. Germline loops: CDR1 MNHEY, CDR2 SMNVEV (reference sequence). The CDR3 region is CASSPWTGLNYGYTF. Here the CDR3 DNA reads TGTGCCAGCAGTCCCTGGACAGGGTTAAACTATGGCTACACCTTC.

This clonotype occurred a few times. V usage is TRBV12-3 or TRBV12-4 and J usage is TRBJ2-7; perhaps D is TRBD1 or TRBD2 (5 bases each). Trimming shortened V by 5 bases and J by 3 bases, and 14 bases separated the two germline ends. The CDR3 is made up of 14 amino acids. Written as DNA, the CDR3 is TGTGCCAGCAGTCCGGGACCGTTAAACTACGAGCAGTACTTC. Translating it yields CASSPGPLNYEQYF.

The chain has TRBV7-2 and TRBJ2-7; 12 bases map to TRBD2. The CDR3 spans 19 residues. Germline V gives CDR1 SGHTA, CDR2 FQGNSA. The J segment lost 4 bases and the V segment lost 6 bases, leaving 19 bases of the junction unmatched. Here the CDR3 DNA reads TGTGCCAGCAGTCTCGGACTAGCGGGGCCCTATCCCCCGGGATACGAGCAGTACTTC. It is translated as CASSLGLAGPYPPGYEQYF.

The chain's CDR3 is CASSLEQGLGSPLHF. CDR3 DNA sequence: TGTGCCAGCAGCTTGGAACAGGGGCTGGGTTCACCCCTCCACTTT. The genes are TRBV5-4 and TRBJ1-6, with TRBD1 matching over 7 bases. The V gene's germline CDR1 is SGHNT and CDR2 YYREEE (reference sequence). CDR3 length: 15 residues. J was trimmed by 9 bases and V by 0 bases; bases with no gene match: 6. Supplemented by reference TRBV5-4 and TRBJ1-6, the full variable domain reads ETGVTQSPTHLIKTRGQQVTLRCSSQSGHNTVSWYQQALGQGPQFIFQYYREEENGRGNFPPRFSGLQFPNYSSELNVNALELDDSALYLCASSLEQGLGSPLHFGNGTRLTVT.

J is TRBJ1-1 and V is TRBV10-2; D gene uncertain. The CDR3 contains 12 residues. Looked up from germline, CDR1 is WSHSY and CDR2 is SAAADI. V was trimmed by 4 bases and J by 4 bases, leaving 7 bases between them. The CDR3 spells CASSGRVTEAFF. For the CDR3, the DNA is TGCGCCAGCAGTGGAAGGGTCACTGAAGCTTTCTTT.

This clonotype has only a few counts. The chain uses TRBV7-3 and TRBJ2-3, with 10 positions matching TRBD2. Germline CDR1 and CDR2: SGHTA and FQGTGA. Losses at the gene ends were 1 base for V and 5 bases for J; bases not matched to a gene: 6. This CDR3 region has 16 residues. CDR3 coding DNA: TGTGCCAGCAGCTTAATGGGACTAGCGTCCTTAGATACGCAGTATTTT. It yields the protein CASSLMGLASLDTQYF.